This TCR beta chain was found in a study of cytomegalovirus exposure and HLA in healthy donors (dated by TCRdb to the late 2010s). Broadly, across the study: According to an earlier analysis of a few hundred of the donors, roughly 180 million T cells yielded some 110 million unique TCR beta sequences and 250 to 350 Gb of sequence data. All discovery cohort repertoires had been generated using a single sequencing platform. Of the roughly 390 genotyped donors, 70% to 90% were placed in the genetic ancestry cluster associated with self-reported Caucasian donors. The study aimed to test whether cataloging public T cell receptors could reveal signatures of past pathogen exposure. Donor age, sex, ethnicity and CMV serostatus were compiled together with the repertoire data. Four or five DR-DQ haplotypes were handled as single units for association and clustering because linkage in the cohort was strong. Among roughly 370 genotyped donors of the cohort, an average of roughly 240,000 unique TCR beta nucleotide sequences were sequenced per donor, approximately 20% of them non-productive. Along with the approximately 700-subject first cohort, a separate validation cohort of over a hundred different subjects was used. An early release covering roughly 640 HLA-typed donors comprised 250 to 350 gigabases of sequencing data and around 86 million unique TCR sequences. Typing coverage differed by locus: A, B, C, DRB1 and DQB1 were typed in roughly 620-630 donors, DQA1 in approximately 520, DPA1 in roughly 590, and DPB1 in just under 480. To decide whether each TCR beta V gene segment behaved as functional or pseudogenic, an earlier analysis of some 600 of the donors relied on high-throughput TCR beta sequencing. In a later genetic analysis, genome-wide SNP genotypes for about 55% of the roughly 700 donors were used, and that subset was treated as a discovery cohort. The study combined high-throughput TCR immunosequencing, statistical association of individual TCRs with disease status, and machine learning to predict cytomegalovirus infection status. Both class I and class II loci were covered by HLA typing, at four-digit resolution. A later analysis re-analyzed previously published TCR beta repertoires from roughly 690 donors and added high-resolution HLA genotyping to study TCR occurrence patterns. In the later analysis, no new phenotypic data were used to find candidate immune exposures; instead, reliance was placed on TCR beta sequences and their occurrence across donors. Using immunosequencing, the study profiled T cell repertoires from 550 to 750 subjects and related those repertoires to cytomegalovirus serostatus.

Measured from the cysteine to the phenylalanine, the CDR3 is 13 residues long. Only the CDR3 part of the read is kept: 39 bases, read in frame from the first base. CDR1 and CDR2 are drawn from the germline V gene: SGHRS, YFSETQ. Trimming removed 0 bases from V and 5 bases from J, leaving 8 bases between the germline ends. This clone was seen more than once but under ten times. Its specific antigen is unknown. Qualities for individual bases were not recorded, and no much larger clone is one base off. The research as a whole found: Linkage disequilibrium might explain the correlated functional status among segregating V segments, but an unknown experimental factor could not be ruled out. CMV serostatus was the only immune exposure information available for the cohort. Presence/absence analyses assumed roughly uniform sequencing depth across donors, an assumption that may not hold. A few of the identified cytomegalovirus-associated TCR beta chains were confirmed in vitro to be specific for cytomegalovirus antigens. According to a later analysis, TCR association rates differed among HLA loci, with DRB1 alleles showing the most associated TCRs and HLA-C alleles showing the fewest. Because some donors lacked HLA typing at each locus, the association tests relied only on the typed subset. A later analysis found that HLA-associated TCR beta chains were more clonally expanded and had lower generation probabilities than equally common non-associated chains. At a false discovery rate of 0.05, a later analysis linked under 20,000 TCR beta sequences to specific HLA alleles. A further reported finding was that TCR beta sequences accurately predicted the HLA-A and HLA-B alleles for most subjects in the first cohort. In a later analysis, most CMV-associated TCR beta chains were found to appear HLA-restricted, with HLA associations seemingly driven largely by CMV exposure. A later genetic analysis associated a missense DCLRE1C variant with V-gene and J-gene trimming of TCR beta chains, and an independent cohort replicated the association. In both the original and validation cohorts, the classifier was reported to diagnose cytomegalovirus status with high specificity and sensitivity. In a later genetic analysis, fewer N-insertions in productive TCRs were reported among donors in an Asian-associated ancestry cluster than the roughly 700-donor mean. The earlier analysis of approximately 590 of the donors excluded about 16 rarely observed V segments, including chromosome 9 orphons, because counts were too low. When HLA alleles, especially DR and DQ, strongly co-occurred, TCR associations were difficult to assign to individual alleles. Most TCR sequences were seen in very few donors, while some public TCRs were found in many individuals. Because the 87-base-pair reads could not distinguish some IMGT-functional V segments, including TRBV6-2 and TRBV6-3, those segments were excluded. The study gave a list of some 150 TCR beta chains associated with cytomegalovirus. It was suggested by the authors that the approach could potentially be generalized to other disease states and immunological phenotypes. Several of the top co-occurrence clusters appeared to be linked to parvovirus B19, influenza, CMV and Epstein-Barr virus, according to a later analysis. The cohort was sequenced for TCR beta chains only, and without alpha or paired-chain data the features that could be detected were limited. A cluster of highly shared sequence variants was judged likely to be a technical artifact of the sequencing pipeline. In an earlier analysis of more than 450 of the donors, most TCR beta V segments were observed in productive rearrangements about 90% or about 30% of the time, broadly matching IMGT annotations.

Library prep was done by the immunoSEQ multiplex PCR assay. For the multiplex PCR, a mixture combining 60 forward primers for TCR Vbeta segments and 13 reverse primers for TCR Jbeta segments was used. The CDR3 region of rearranged TCR beta genes was amplified from genomic DNA with a multiplex PCR assay. Amplified TCR beta libraries were sequenced as 87-base-pair reads on the Illumina HiSeq System. Per the source publication's procedure: A later analysis counted about 80 million unique TCR beta chains across the 666 repertoires, and around 12 million of these chains were shared by at least two donors. Raw reads were error-corrected and collapsed into unique sequences with a nearest-neighbor algorithm that merged closely related sequences to remove PCR and sequencing errors. To assign V, D and J gene segments, CDR3 sequences were aligned to IMGT reference sequences. For a sequence to be retained, a match of at least six nucleotides to both a V gene segment and a J gene segment was required. Rearrangements were classified as productive when the CDR3 lacked stop codons and remained in frame with V and J, and all other rearrangements were classified as non-productive. Following IMGT convention, CDR3 was defined as the stretch from the second conserved V-encoded cysteine up to the conserved J-encoded phenylalanine. In an earlier analysis of roughly 580 of the donors, sequences lacking an unambiguous match to a single V gene segment were excluded. In an earlier analysis of 587 of the donors, V segments were called functional above 56.7% productive rearrangements and were called segregating when the between-donor standard deviation exceeded 5%. A statistical classification framework was built for diagnosing cytomegalovirus status from the catalog of TCR beta chain sequences. In a later analysis, TCR nucleotide sequences were compared against IMGT/GENE-DB human TR gene sequences so that V and J genes could be assigned. Using the TCRdist pipeline, a later analysis assigned CDR3 sequences along with most-parsimonious VDJ recombination scenarios. A later analysis defined each TCR beta chain by its CDR3 amino acid sequence plus V-gene family, and excluded reads lacking a unique V-gene family. A later analysis removed several hundred highly shared, low-generation-probability nucleotide sequences to deal with suspected cross-contamination and a sequencing artifact. In a later analysis, a clonal expansion index was calculated for each public chain from normalized within-repertoire ranks of inferred template counts. In a later analysis, generation probabilities were computed using a VDJ recombination model fitted to out-of-frame rearrangements, and the results were checked against IGoR. In a later analysis, hypergeometric tests were used to score TCR-TCR, TCR-HLA and TCR-CMV co-occurrence, with a repertoire-size bias correction applied to TCR pairs. To estimate false discovery rates, a later analysis permuted the HLA or CMV assignments 20 times. In a later analysis, co-occurring TCRs were grouped using DBSCAN, with TCRdist sequence similarity added in when clustering inside HLA-allele-positive subsets. Repertoires with fewer than 30,000 or more than 120,000 public chains, plus five repertoires with anomalous nucleotide sharing, were excluded from co-occurrence clustering. Drawn from immuneACCESS, this table holds only the in-frame rearrangements with V and J called that TCRdb kept. Clones are partly lost; checked studies trace under half to an unresolved V gene and leave the rest unexplained. V, J and clone size are taken as reported in that table, and D and trimming were inferred from the DNA itself. For this sample the table gives more than 95,000 clones, of which roughly 74% were detected only once. The ten largest make up more than 3% of the sample.

In total, more than 500 healthy bone marrow donors made up the cohort. Cohort members were all nominally healthy when sampled, although unrecorded immune exposures were likely present. The donor was CMV seronegative and was included in the group of a few hundred seronegative cohort members. Each donor provided a peripheral blood sample, and peripheral blood mononuclear cells were used for TCR beta sequencing. The Qiagen DNeasy Blood Extraction Kit was used to extract genomic DNA from the blood cell samples. The sample comprised PBMCs. This receptor was identified in a man between 40 and 49 years old in good health and CMV-seronegative. This chain joins TRBV5-1 to TRBJ1-1; too little of a D gene remains to name it. The CDR3 reads CASSLARRTEAFF. The DNA is as follows: TGCGCCAGCAGCTTGGCACGTCGGACTGAAGCTTTCTTT.